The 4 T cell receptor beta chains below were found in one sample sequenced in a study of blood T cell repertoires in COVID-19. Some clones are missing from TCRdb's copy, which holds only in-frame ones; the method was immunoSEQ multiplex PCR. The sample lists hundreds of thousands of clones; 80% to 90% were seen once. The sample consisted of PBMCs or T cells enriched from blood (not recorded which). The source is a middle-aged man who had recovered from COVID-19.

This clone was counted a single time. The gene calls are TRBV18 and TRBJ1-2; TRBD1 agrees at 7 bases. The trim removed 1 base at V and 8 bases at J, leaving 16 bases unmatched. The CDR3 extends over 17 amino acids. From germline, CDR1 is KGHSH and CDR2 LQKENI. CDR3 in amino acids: CASSPQSTGTLVGGYTF. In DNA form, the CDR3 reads TGTGCCAGCTCACCACAATCGACAGGGACTTTGGTGGGGGGCTACACCTTC.

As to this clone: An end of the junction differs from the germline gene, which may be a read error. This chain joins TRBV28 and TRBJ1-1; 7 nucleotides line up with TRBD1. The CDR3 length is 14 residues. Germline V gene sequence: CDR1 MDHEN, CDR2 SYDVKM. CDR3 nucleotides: TGTGCCGGCAGGGCAGGGGGTGTCGACACTGAAGCTTTCTTT. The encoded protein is CAGRAGGVDTEAFF.

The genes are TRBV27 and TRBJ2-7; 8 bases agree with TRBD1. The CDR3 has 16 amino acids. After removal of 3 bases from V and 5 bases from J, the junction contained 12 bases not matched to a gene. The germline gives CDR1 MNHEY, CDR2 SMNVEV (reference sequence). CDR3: CASSLFEDRVMNEQYF. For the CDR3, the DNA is TGTGCCAGCAGTTTGTTTGAGGACAGGGTTATGAACGAGCAGTACTTC.

The CDR3 region is CASSLVEMDEQFF. CDR3 nucleotides: TGCGCCAGCAGCTTGGTGGAGATGGATGAGCAGTTCTTC. The chain is built from TRBV5-1 and TRBJ2-1; no clear D. In germline, CDR1 is SGHRS, CDR2 YFSETQ. V lost 0 bases and J lost 8, with 9 bases in between. The CDR3 is 13 residues long. Filled out from reference TRBV5-1 and TRBJ2-1, the complete variable domain reads KAGVTQTPRYLIKTRGQQVTLSCSPISGHRSVSWYQQTPGQGLQFLFEYFSETQRNKGNFPGRFSGRQFSNSRSEMNVSTLELGDSALYLCASSLVEMDEQFFGPGTRLTVL.